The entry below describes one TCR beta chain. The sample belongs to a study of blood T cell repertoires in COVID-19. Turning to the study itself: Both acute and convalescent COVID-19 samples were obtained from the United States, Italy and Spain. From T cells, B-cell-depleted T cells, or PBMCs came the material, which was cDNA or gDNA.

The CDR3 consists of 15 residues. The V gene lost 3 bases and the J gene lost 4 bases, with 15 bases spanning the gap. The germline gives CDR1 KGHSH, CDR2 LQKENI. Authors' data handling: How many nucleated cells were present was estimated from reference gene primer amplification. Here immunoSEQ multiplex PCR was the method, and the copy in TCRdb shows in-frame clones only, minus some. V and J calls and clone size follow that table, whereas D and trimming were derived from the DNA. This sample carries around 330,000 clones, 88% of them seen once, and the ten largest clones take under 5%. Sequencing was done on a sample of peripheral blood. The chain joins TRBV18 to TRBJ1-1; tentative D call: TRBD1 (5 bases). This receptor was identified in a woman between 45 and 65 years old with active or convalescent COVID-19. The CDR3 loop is CASSPLSGGGTEAFF. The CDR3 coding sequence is TGTGCCAGCTCACCGCTTTCCGGGGGTGGCACTGAAGCTTTCTTT.